The source of this TCR beta chain is a study of T cells in Graves' hyperthyroidism and ophthalmopathy. Study findings and constraints: Model output signaled ophthalmopathy a median 6.5 months ahead of onset. From stable hyperthyroidism, ophthalmopathy was set apart by a 13 V-J model.

This clonotype was observed a few times. Its antigen is not identified. Amplification of TCR beta CDR3 regions used RNA as the template. Using the HTBI primer set, a first-round RT-PCR was run on the TCR CDR3. TCRdb re-called the multiplex PCR reads with MiXCR, one entry per CDR3 protein. The sample lists around 300,000 distinct CDR3 sequences; roughly an eighth were seen once. Exclusions: uncontrolled infection, other autoimmune disease, pregnancy, lactation. The PBMCs had their origin in 7.5 to 10 ml of fresh peripheral blood. Specimen: blood. The TCR sequence derives from a woman aged 40 to 50 with Graves' ophthalmopathy.

CDR3 protein: CASSERDEQYF. The CDR3 nucleotides are TGTGCCAGCAGTGAGAGGGACGAGCAGTACTTC. The rearrangement joins TRBV6-1 to TRBJ2-7; tentative D call: TRBD2 (5 bases). This CDR3 is built from 11 residues. The V and J ends lost 3 bases and 5 bases respectively, with 5 bases between them. Germline V gene data show CDR1 as MNHNS and CDR2 as SASEGT.